This is a list of T cell receptor beta chains from one sample in a study of T cells in tumors and immune-related adverse events. Clones were read by immunoSEQ multiplex PCR, and TCRdb kept only the in-frame ones, dropping some. The sample shows just under 2,500 clones, roughly 85% of them seen only once. Source: tumor tissue, taken from a patient treated with anti-PD-1 therapy. These receptors were collected from a female donor with metastatic renal cell carcinoma. Each CDR3 is given without its conserved first and last residue.

CDR3aa	v_gene
ASSEPSLQLNQPQH	TRBV6-1
ASSESGISEAF	TRBV7-6
ASSPLQGEAF	TRBV4-1
ASSLSPPIPGLAGGRQETQY	TRBV27
ASRDSGNTIY	TRBV16
ASSQNEPQDPYGYT	TRBV23-1
AWSTGNLRGYT	TRBV30
ATSTTPGQASYEQY	TRBV15
ASSPPGSVEQY	TRBV7-2
ASSQIVGGSNQPQH	TRBV4-1
ASSPSSASEYEQY	TRBV18
ASSLGLGTGGYT	TRBV5-4
ASSLVAGAETQY	TRBV11-3
ASSLRLGRGHQPQH	TRBV28
ASSFLPGQPDNEQF	TRBV6-4
ASSLLANEQY	TRBV7-2
SASDSTEAF	TRBV20-1
ASSISGYGNTIY	TRBV19
ASSTSRGQYYGYT	TRBV6-1
ASSLDLLGELF	TRBV18
ASSFIGDGYT	TRBV7-9
ASSQGRNTEAF	TRBV7-7
ASSKGVSGGYEQY	TRBV4-3
ASSEYPGVSEQF	TRBV6-1
ASSQEDSRTDTQY	TRBV4-2
ASSEVFGQGFGELF	TRBV6-1
AAGNTEAF	TRBV19
ASSVLGGADPFGYT	TRBV5-1
ASSLNGGPLH	TRBV7-2
ASGEGVQGAPGELF	TRBV12-5
ASSGPPTVPLPIEQY	TRBV6-4
ASKTGYTEAF	TRBV27
TSSRQSFYGYT	TRBV1
AVVAGGTSGSIAQY	TRBV28
ASSLVGGTTGKLF	TRBV11-2
ASSESGEWDGYT	TRBV10-1
ASRWTRSTDTQY	TRBV6-6
ASKVDTEAF	TRBV27
ASSPNTMTSGEEQY	TRBV9
ASSSVPGLAALGPSYEQY	TRBV19
SVVVTGFTEAF	TRBV29-1
ASSLGLAGSYEQY	TRBV11-2
ASSFGTSGPREQY	TRBV5-4
ASSLEIELRPGSEAF	TRBV5-4
ASSISRDSNEQF	TRBV19
ASRYGTGNYEQF	TRBV19
ASSLRTYNEQF	TRBV5-6
ASSLGADPSYEQY	TRBV7-9
ASSEFLTEAF	TRBV2
ASSARYEQY	TRBV11-2
ASSQGASYEQY	TRBV11-2
ASSSAGTGGNEQF	TRBV6-8
PRLVRDRYYEQY	TRBV11-1
ASSFSRWAETQY	TRBV27